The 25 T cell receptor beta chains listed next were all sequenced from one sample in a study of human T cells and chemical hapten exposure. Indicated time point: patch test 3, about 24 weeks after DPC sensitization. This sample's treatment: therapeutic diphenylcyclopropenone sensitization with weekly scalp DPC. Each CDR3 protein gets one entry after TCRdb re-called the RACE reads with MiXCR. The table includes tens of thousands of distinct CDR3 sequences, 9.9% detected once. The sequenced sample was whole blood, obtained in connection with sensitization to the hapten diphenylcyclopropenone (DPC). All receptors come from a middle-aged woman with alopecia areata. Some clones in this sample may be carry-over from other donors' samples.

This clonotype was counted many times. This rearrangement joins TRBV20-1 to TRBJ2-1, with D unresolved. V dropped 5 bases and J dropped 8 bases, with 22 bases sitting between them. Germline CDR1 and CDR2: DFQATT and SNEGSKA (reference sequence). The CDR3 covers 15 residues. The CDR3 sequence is CSAPIPQAGSDEQFF. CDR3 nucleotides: TGCAGTGCTCCTATCCCACAAGCCGGTTCAGATGAGCAGTTCTTC.

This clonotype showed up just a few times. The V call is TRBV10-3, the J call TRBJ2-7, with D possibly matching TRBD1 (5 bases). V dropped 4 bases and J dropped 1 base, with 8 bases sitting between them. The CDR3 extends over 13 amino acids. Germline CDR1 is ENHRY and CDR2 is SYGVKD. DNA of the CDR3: TGTGCCATCAGTGTTCCAGGGTCCTACGAGCAGTACTTC. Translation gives CAISVPGSYEQYF.

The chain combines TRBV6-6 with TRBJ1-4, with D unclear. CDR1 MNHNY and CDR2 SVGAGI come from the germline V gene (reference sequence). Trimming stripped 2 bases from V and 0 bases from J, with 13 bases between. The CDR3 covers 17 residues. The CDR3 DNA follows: TGTGCCAGCAGTTACGGCCCCCCGGACCCAACTAATGAAAAACTGTTTTTT. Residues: CASSYGPPDPTNEKLFF.

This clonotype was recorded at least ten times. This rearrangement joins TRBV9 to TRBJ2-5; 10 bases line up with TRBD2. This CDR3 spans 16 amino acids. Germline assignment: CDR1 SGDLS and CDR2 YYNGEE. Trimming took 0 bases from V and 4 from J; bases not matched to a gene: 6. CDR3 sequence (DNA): TGTGCCAGCAGCGTAGGCCAGCGGGGGGGCGCAGAGACCCAGTACTTC. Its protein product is CASSVGQRGGAETQYF.

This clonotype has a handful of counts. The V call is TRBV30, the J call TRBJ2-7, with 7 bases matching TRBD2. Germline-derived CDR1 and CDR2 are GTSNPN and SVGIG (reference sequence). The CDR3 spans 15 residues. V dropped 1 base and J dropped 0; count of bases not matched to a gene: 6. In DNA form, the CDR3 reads TGTGCCTGGAGTGCTAGCGGAATCTACTCCTACGAGCAGTACTTC. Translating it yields CAWSASGIYSYEQYF.

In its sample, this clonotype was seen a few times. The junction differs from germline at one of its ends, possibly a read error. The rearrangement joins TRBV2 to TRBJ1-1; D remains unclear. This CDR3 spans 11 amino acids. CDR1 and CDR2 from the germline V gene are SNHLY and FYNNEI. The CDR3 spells CVSSDGPEAFF. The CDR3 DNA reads TGTGTCAGCAGTGATGGTCCTGAAGCTTTCTTT.

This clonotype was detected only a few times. The CDR3 region has the DNA TGCAGTGCTAAAGGGACTAGCGGTCCGGACAATGAGCAGTTCTTC. Residues: CSAKGTSGPDNEQFF. The chain uses TRBV20-1 and TRBJ2-1; the match to TRBD2 covers 11 bases. CDR1 DFQATT and CDR2 SNEGSKA come from the germline V gene (reference sequence). This CDR3 contains 15 residues. The junction had 7 bases not matched to a gene; V was cut back by 4 bases and J by 5 bases.

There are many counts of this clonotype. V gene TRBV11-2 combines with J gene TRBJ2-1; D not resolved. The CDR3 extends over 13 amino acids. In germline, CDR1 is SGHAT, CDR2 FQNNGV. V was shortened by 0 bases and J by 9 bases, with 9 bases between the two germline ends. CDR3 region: CASSLDQSFEQFF. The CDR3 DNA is TGTGCCAGCAGCTTAGATCAAAGCTTTGAGCAGTTCTTC.

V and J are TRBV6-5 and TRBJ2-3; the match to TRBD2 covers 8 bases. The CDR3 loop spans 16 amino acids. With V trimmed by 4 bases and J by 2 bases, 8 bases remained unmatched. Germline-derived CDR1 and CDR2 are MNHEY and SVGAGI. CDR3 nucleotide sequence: TGTGCCAGCAGTTTCCAACGGGGGGGAAACACAGATACGCAGTATTTT. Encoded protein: CASSFQRGGNTDTQYF.

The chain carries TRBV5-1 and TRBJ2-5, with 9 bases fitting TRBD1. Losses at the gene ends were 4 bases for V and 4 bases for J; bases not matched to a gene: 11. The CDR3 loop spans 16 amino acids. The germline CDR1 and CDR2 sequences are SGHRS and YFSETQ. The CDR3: CASSNSGRDRVETQYF. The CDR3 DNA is TGCGCCAGCAGCAATTCCGGCAGGGACAGGGTAGAGACCCAGTACTTC.

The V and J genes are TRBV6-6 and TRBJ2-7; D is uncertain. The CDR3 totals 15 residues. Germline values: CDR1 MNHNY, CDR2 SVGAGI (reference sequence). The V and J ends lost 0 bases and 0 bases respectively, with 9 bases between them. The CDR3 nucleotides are TGTGCCAGCAGTTACTCGAAGGACGGCTCCTACGAGCAGTACTTC. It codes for CASSYSKDGSYEQYF.

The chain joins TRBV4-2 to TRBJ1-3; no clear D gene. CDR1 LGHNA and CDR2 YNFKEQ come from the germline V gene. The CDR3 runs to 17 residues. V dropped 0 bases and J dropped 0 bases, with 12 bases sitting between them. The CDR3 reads CASSQDNGGVSGNTIYF. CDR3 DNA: TGTGCCAGCAGCCAAGATAACGGCGGGGTCTCTGGAAACACCATATATTTT.

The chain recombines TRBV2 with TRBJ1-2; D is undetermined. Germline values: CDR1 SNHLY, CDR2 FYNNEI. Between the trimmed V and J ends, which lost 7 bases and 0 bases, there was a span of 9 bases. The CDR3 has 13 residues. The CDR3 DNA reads TGTGCCAGCAAGATGGCAGCTAACTATGGCTACACCTTC. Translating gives CASKMAANYGYTF. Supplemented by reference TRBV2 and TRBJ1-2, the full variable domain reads EPEVTQTPSHQVTQMGQEVILRCVPISNHLYFYWYRQILGQKVEFLVSFYNNEISEKSEIFDDQFSVERPDGSNFTLKIRSTKLEDSAMYFCASKMAANYGYTFGSGTRLTVV.

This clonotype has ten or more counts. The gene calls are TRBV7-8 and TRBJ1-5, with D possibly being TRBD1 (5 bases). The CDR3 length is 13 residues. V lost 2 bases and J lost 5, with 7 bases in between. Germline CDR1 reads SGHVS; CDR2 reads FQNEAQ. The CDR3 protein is CASSLRGDQPQHF. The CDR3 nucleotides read TGTGCCAGCAGCTTAAGAGGGGATCAGCCCCAGCATTTT.

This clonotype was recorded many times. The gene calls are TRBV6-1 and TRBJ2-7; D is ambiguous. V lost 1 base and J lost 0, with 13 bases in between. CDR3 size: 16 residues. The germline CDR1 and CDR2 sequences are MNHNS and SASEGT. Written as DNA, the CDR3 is TGTGCCAGCAGTGAAGACAACCCCGGTACCTCCTACGAGCAGTACTTC. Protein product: CASSEDNPGTSYEQYF.

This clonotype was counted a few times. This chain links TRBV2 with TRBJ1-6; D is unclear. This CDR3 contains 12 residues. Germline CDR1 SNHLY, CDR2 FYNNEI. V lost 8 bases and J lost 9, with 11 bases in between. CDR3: CASDKVPSPLHF. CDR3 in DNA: TGTGCCAGCGACAAGGTTCCTTCACCCCTCCACTTT.

CDR3 nucleotide sequence: TGTGCCAGCTCACCCACCCGTCCCTACGAGCAGTACTTC. It specifies CASSPTRPYEQYF. This chain uses TRBV18 with TRBJ2-7; D is undetermined. This CDR3 is built from 13 residues. V lost 3 bases and J lost 2, with 8 bases in between. Germline CDR1 is KGHSH and CDR2 is LQKENI.

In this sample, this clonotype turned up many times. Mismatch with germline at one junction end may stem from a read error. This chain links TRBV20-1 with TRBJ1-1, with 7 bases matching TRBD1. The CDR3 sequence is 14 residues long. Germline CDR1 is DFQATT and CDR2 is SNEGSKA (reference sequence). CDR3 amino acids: CSARAWGQNPEAFF. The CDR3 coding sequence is TGCAGTGCTAGAGCGTGGGGACAGAACCCTGAAGCTTTCTTT.

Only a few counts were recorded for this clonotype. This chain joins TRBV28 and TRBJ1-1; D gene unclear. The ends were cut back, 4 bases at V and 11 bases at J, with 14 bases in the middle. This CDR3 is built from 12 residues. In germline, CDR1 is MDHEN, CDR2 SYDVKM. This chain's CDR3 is CASSSLPVAAFF. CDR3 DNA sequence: TGTGCCAGCAGTTCCTTACCAGTAGCGGCTTTCTTT.

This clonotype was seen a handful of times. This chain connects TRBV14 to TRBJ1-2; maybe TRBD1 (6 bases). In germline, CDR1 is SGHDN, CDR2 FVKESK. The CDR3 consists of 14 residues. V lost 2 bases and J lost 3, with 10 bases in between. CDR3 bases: TGTGCCAGCAGCCAAACAGGGACCTACTATGGCTACACCTTC. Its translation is CASSQTGTYYGYTF.

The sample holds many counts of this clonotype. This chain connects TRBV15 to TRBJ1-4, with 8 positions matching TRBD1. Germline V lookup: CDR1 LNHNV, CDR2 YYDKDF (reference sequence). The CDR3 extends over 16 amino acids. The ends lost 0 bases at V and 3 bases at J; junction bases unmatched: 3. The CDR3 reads CATSRDLTGANEKLFF. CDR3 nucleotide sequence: TGTGCCACCAGCAGAGATCTGACAGGGGCTAATGAAAAACTGTTTTTT. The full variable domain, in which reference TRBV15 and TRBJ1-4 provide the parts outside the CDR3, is DAMVIQNPRYQVTQFGKPVTLSCSQTLNHNVMYWYQQKSSQAPKLLFHYYDKDFNNEADTPDNFQSRRPNTSFCFLDIRSPGLGDTAMYLCATSRDLTGANEKLFFGSGTQLSVL.

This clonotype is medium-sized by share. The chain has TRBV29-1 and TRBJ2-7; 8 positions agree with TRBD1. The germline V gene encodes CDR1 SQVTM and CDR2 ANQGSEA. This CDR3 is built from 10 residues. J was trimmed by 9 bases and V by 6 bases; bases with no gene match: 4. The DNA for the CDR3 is TGCAGCGTCGAGGACAGGGCGCAGTACTTC. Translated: CSVEDRAQYF.

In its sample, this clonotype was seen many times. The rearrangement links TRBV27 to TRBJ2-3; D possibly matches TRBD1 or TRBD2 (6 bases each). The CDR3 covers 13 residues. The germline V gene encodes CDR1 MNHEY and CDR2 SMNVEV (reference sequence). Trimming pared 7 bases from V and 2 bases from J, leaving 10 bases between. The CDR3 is CASKGGTTDTQYF. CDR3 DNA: TGTGCCAGCAAGGGGGGAACCACAGATACGCAGTATTTT.

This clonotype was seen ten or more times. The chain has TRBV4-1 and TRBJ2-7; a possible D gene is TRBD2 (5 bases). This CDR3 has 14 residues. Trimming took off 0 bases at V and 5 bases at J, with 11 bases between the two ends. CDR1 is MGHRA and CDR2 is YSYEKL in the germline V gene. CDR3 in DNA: TGCGCCAGCAGCCAAGATTCGGGATGGGACGAGCAGTACTTC. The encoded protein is CASSQDSGWDEQYF.

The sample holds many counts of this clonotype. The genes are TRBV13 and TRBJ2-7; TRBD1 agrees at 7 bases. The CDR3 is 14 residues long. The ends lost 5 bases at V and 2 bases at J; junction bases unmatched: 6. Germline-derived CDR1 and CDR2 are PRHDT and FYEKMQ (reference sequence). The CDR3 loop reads CASSRRQGTYEQYF. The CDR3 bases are TGTGCCAGCAGCCGCCGACAGGGAACCTACGAGCAGTACTTC.